The 6 T cell receptor beta chains listed next were all sequenced from one sample in a study of T cell changes during pregnancy in multiple sclerosis. Only in-frame clones appear in the TCRdb table, and some are missing; sequencing was by immunoSEQ multiplex PCR. This sample has 55,000 to 75,000 clones, with 90% to 95% found just once. Source: CD8+ T cells from peripheral blood mononuclear cells, taken in the second trimester of pregnancy. The receptors stem from a female donor with multiple sclerosis, enrolled in a pregnancy study.

This chain uses TRBV19 with TRBJ2-7; 8 nucleotides agree with TRBD2. The CDR3 covers 13 residues. V gave up 5 bases and J gave up 4 bases; unmatched junction bases: 4. Germline V lookup: CDR1 LNHDA, CDR2 SQIVND (reference sequence). DNA of the CDR3: TGTGCCAGTAGTTCCGGACTAGCTTACGAGCAGTACTTC. The encoded protein is CASSSGLAYEQYF.

This chain joins TRBV27 and TRBJ2-2, with TRBD1 matching over 7 bases. The V and J ends lost 8 bases and 7 bases, in that order; junction bases with no gene match: 7. CDR1 and CDR2 from the germline V gene are MNHEY and SMNVEV (reference sequence). The CDR3 covers 13 residues. The DNA for the CDR3 is TGTGCCAGCTCAAAGGGGGCGATCGGGGAGCTGTTTTTT. It translates to CASSKGAIGELFF.

The genes are TRBV2 and TRBJ2-1; possible D gene TRBD2, 7 bases. The V gene lost 7 bases and the J gene lost 7 bases, with 23 bases spanning the gap. Germline-derived CDR1 and CDR2 are SNHLY and FYNNEI. The length of the CDR3 is 16 residues. The CDR3 DNA follows: TGTGCCAGCACCGAGGGGCTTAGTAGGGGGGGGAATGAGCAGTTCTTC. This translates into CASTEGLSRGGNEQFF.

Notes on this clone: This same CDR3 is encoded by further DNA sequences in the sample. CDR3 sequence reads: CASSPNYEQYF. The CDR3 DNA is TGTGCCAGCAGTCCCAACTACGAGCAGTACTTC. The chain employs TRBV28 and TRBJ2-7; D unclear. The CDR3 extends over 11 amino acids. V was shortened by 5 bases and J by 3 bases, with 5 bases between the two germline ends. CDR1 MDHEN and CDR2 SYDVKM come from the germline V gene. The variable domain in full, completed from reference TRBV28 and TRBJ2-7, reads DVKVTQSSRYLVKRTGEKVFLECVQDMDHENMFWYRQDPGLGLRLIYFSYDVKMKEKGDIPEGYSVSREKKERFSLILESASTNQTSMYLCASSPNYEQYFGPGTRLTVT.

The rearrangement joins TRBV11-2 to TRBJ2-5; D unresolved. CDR1 and CDR2 from the germline V gene are SGHAT and FQNNGV. V shed 2 bases and J shed 5 bases, with 9 bases lying between them. This CDR3 is built from 13 residues. CDR3 nucleotides: TGTGCCAGCAGCTTAACTGAGGTGGAGACCCAGTACTTC. Protein sequence: CASSLTEVETQYF.

The chain carries TRBV4-2 and TRBJ2-7; the match to TRBD2 covers 13 bases. CDR1 and CDR2 (germline): LGHNA, YNFKEQ. The V gene end was trimmed by 4 bases and the J gene end by 3 bases; junction bases not matched to a gene: 3. This CDR3 is 15 amino acids long. The CDR3 DNA reads as TGTGCCAGCAGCCTTGGGACTAGCGGGAACTACGAGCAGTACTTC. Its protein product is CASSLGTSGNYEQYF.